The 31 T cell receptor beta chains below all came from one sample that was sequenced in a study of control samples from healthy donors and cancer patients. Only in-frame clones appear in the TCRdb table, and some are missing; sequencing was by immunoSEQ multiplex PCR. Of over 100,000 clones listed, 90% are singletons. Sequencing was carried out using blood. Receptors were obtained from a human donor in good health. The donor label of this sample is uncertain.

This chain links TRBV7-9 with TRBJ1-3, with 11 bases that match TRBD1. Germline V lookup: CDR1 SEHNR, CDR2 FQNEAQ (reference sequence). Trimming took 3 bases from V and 2 from J; bases not matched to a gene: 9. The CDR3 runs to 18 residues. In nucleotides, the CDR3 is TGTGCCAGCAGCTTTAGACTCCGGGACAGGGGGGCTGGAAACACCATATATTTT. Translated: CASSFRLRDRGAGNTIYF.

The genes are TRBV3-1 (or the pseudogene TRBV3-2) and TRBJ1-5; perhaps TRBD1 as D (5 bases). The CDR3 sequence is 15 residues long. Germline loops: CDR1 LGHDT, CDR2 YNNKEL (reference sequence). Trimming removed 2 bases from V and 3 bases from J, with 11 bases in between. The CDR3: CASSQTGHHNQPQHF. DNA of the CDR3: TGTGCCAGCAGCCAAACGGGGCACCACAATCAGCCCCAGCATTTT.

The gene calls are TRBV28 and TRBJ2-7, with D perhaps being TRBD1 or TRBD2 (5 bases each). The CDR3 spans 12 residues. Germline V gene data show CDR1 as MDHEN and CDR2 as SYDVKM. V was clipped by 2 bases and J by 4 bases, with 6 bases between them. CDR3 sequence: CASSLGGYEQYF. The CDR3 DNA reads TGTGCCAGCAGTTTAGGGGGATACGAGCAGTACTTC.

This clone was seen only once. Here the CDR3 reads CASSLQGQNGYTF. In DNA form, the CDR3 reads TGTGCCAGCAGCTTGCAGGGGCAAAATGGCTACACCTTC. V and J are TRBV14 and TRBJ1-2; a weak D match, TRBD1 (6 bases). Germline CDR1 and CDR2: SGHDN and FVKESK. The CDR3 runs 13 residues. V dropped 5 bases and J dropped 6 bases, with 13 bases sitting between them.

The chain employs TRBV27 and TRBJ1-6; D not certain. V was clipped by 5 bases and J by 9 bases, with 11 bases between them. Germline CDR1 and CDR2: MNHEY and SMNVEV (reference sequence). The CDR3 is made up of 13 amino acids. DNA for the CDR3: TGTGCCAGCAGTGGTGCGGGAATTTCACCCCTCCACTTT. Its translation is CASSGAGISPLHF.

Only one count was recorded for this clone. The rearrangement uses TRBV7-2 and TRBJ2-1, with 12 nucleotides matching TRBD1. Germline lookup yields CDR1 SGHTA and CDR2 FQGNSA. This CDR3 spans 15 amino acids. After removal of 1 base from V and 9 bases from J, the junction contained 4 bases not matched to a gene. As DNA, the CDR3 is TGTGCCAGCAGCTTAGGGGACAGGGGGCGGGGTGAGCAGTTCTTC. Protein: CASSLGDRGRGEQFF.

The rearrangement uses TRBV11-2 and TRBJ2-3; a possible D gene is TRBD1 (5 bases). The CDR3 contains 14 residues. Trimming took off 1 base at V and 7 bases at J, with 12 bases between the two ends. Germline CDR1 reads SGHAT; CDR2 reads FQNNGV. This chain's CDR3 is CASSLVSPGNTQYF. CDR3 coding DNA: TGTGCCAGCAGCTTAGTTTCCCCAGGGAATACGCAGTATTTT. Full variable domain (missing parts from reference TRBV11-2 and TRBJ2-3): EAGVAQSPRYKIIEKRQSVAFWCNPISGHATLYWYQQILGQGPKLLIQFQNNGVVDDSQLPKDRFSAERLKGVDSTLKIQPAKLEDSAVYLCASSLVSPGNTQYFGPGTRLTVL.

The V gene is TRBV6-6, the J gene TRBJ1-6; TRBD1 might be the D (5 bases). This CDR3 has 14 amino acids. Germline CDR1 is MNHNY and CDR2 is SVGAGI (reference sequence). The germline V and J ends were trimmed by 5 bases and 7 bases, with 12 bases remaining between them. Written as DNA, the CDR3 is TGTGCCAGCAGTACCGGGACGAGAAATTCACCCCTCCACTTT. This translates into CASSTGTRNSPLHF.

This clone showed up just once. This chain uses TRBV4-2 with TRBJ1-2; 7 positions match TRBD1. The germline V gene has CDR1 LGHNA and CDR2 YNFKEQ. J gave up 3 bases and V 1 base, and 8 bases lay outside the gene matches. The CDR3 contains 16 residues. The CDR3 nucleotides read TGTGCCAGCAGCCAAGTAGCAACCGGGACAGACTATGGCTACACCTTC. Translated: CASSQVATGTDYGYTF.

This clone was observed once. V is TRBV11-2 and J is TRBJ2-6; weak D call: TRBD1 (5 bases). Per germline, CDR1 SGHAT and CDR2 FQNNGV. Trimming left V 0 bases short and J 3 bases short, with 6 bases between. This CDR3 comprises 15 residues. The chain's CDR3 is CASSLDRVGANVLTF. The CDR3 region has the DNA TGTGCCAGCAGCTTAGACAGGGTTGGGGCCAACGTCCTGACTTTC.

This clone occurred a few times. The rearrangement links TRBV30 to TRBJ2-2, with a tentative D call TRBD1 (6 bases). V shed 0 bases and J shed 1 base, with 12 bases lying between them. This CDR3 is 16 amino acids long. The germline CDR1 and CDR2 sequences are GTSNPN and SVGIG (reference sequence). DNA of the CDR3: TGTGCCTGGAGTGTAGGACAGTACATGAACACCGGGGAGCTGTTTTTT. It specifies CAWSVGQYMNTGELFF. Complete variable domain (other parts from reference TRBV30 and TRBJ2-2): SQTIHQWPATLVQPVGSPLSLECTVEGTSNPNLYWYRQAAGRGLQLLFYSVGIGQISSEVPQNLSASRPQDRQFILSSKKLLLSDSGFYLCAWSVGQYMNTGELFFGEGSRLTVL.

This sequence joins TRBV5-4 and TRBJ1-2; 7 bases map to TRBD1. The length of the CDR3 is 15 residues. CDR1 is SGHNT, CDR2 YYREEE, per germline (reference sequence). J was trimmed by 0 bases and V by 4 bases; bases with no gene match: 6. CDR3 sequence reads: CASSSGQAPNYGYTF. The DNA for the CDR3 is TGTGCCAGCAGCAGCGGACAGGCCCCTAACTATGGCTACACCTTC.

This clone was counted a few times. The chain combines TRBV19 with TRBJ1-2; D not certain. Trimming stripped 6 bases from V and 1 base from J, with 6 bases between. Per the germline V gene, CDR1 is LNHDA and CDR2 is SQIVND (reference sequence). There are 12 residues in the CDR3. The CDR3 DNA reads TGTGCCAGTAGCAGTAATAACTATGGCTACACCTTC. This encodes CASSSNNYGYTF.

The chain joins TRBV15 to TRBJ1-6; D is uncertain. Germline V lookup: CDR1 LNHNV, CDR2 YYDKDF (reference sequence). The CDR3 is 16 amino acids. Trimming left V 0 bases short and J 2 bases short, with 8 bases between. The CDR3 DNA reads TGTGCCACCAGCAGAGATGTTCGGGCCTATAATTCACCCCTCCACTTT. It encodes CATSRDVRAYNSPLHF.

CDR3 amino acids: CASSPVKAFF. CDR3 bases: TGCGCCAGCAGTCCTGTGAAAGCTTTCTTT. The genes are TRBV10-1 and TRBJ1-1; D is uncertain. With 5 bases removed from V and 9 bases from J, the gap between germline ends came to 7 bases. The CDR3 extends over 10 amino acids. Germline CDR1 reads WNHNN; CDR2 reads SYGVQD (reference sequence).

The chain employs TRBV5-1 and TRBJ2-7; 8 bases agree with TRBD1. The trim removed 0 bases at V and 2 bases at J, leaving 4 bases unmatched. The germline V gene has CDR1 SGHRS and CDR2 YFSETQ. The CDR3 extends over 15 amino acids. The CDR3 loop is CASSLVAGGPYEQYF. CDR3 in DNA: TGCGCCAGCAGCTTGGTGGCAGGGGGCCCCTACGAGCAGTACTTC.

This sequence joins TRBV29-1 and TRBJ2-3, with D perhaps being TRBD1 or TRBD2 (5 bases each). The germline V and J ends were trimmed by 6 bases and 2 bases, with 9 bases remaining between them. Germline CDR1 SQVTM, CDR2 ANQGSEA. The CDR3 spans 12 residues. The CDR3 protein is CSVWGNTDTQYF. Written as DNA, the CDR3 is TGCAGCGTATGGGGGAACACAGATACGCAGTATTTT.

This chain joins TRBV19 and TRBJ1-2; 9 nucleotides line up with TRBD1. The germline CDR1 and CDR2 sequences are LNHDA and SQIVND (reference sequence). After removal of 5 bases from V and 10 bases from J, the junction contained 8 bases not matched to a gene. The CDR3 contains 13 residues. The CDR3 region is CASSFRDREAYTF. The CDR3 DNA is TGTGCCAGTAGTTTCCGGGACAGGGAAGCCTACACCTTC.

V is TRBV6-5 and J is TRBJ1-1; D is unresolved. The CDR3 spans 14 residues. The germline gives CDR1 MNHEY, CDR2 SVGAGI. The V and J ends lost 0 bases and 11 bases respectively, with 16 bases between them. CDR3 coding DNA: TGTGCCAGCAGTTACTCGATTTTAAGGGTAGAGGCTTTCTTT. Its protein is CASSYSILRVEAFF.

The chain uses TRBV7-6 and TRBJ2-6, with D hard to call. Looked up from germline, CDR1 is SGHVS and CDR2 is FNYEAQ. Trimming removed 5 bases at V and 3 bases at J, with 11 bases between. The CDR3 runs to 15 residues. The CDR3 region has the DNA TGTGCCAGCAGCCAGTGGTCTAGTGGGGCCAACGTCCTGACTTTC. This codes for CASSQWSSGANVLTF.

This clone has just one count. This sequence joins TRBV29-1 and TRBJ1-1; D uncertain. Trimming removed 7 bases from V and 2 bases from J, with 26 bases in between. Germline V CDR1 and CDR2: SQVTM, ANQGSEA. The CDR3 totals 17 residues. In DNA, the CDR3 is TGCAGCGCCGGACTGGGGTGGAGCACCTACTTTAACACTGAAGCTTTCTTT. This translates into CSAGLGWSTYFNTEAFF. Full variable domain (missing parts from reference TRBV29-1 and TRBJ1-1): SAVISQKPSRDICQRGTSLTIQCQVDSQVTMMFWYRQQPGQSLTLIATANQGSEATYESGFVIDKFPISRPNLTFSTLTVSNMSPEDSSIYLCSAGLGWSTYFNTEAFFGQGTRLTVV.

The DNA of the CDR3 is TGTGCCAGCAGTTTACTACAGGGGGCGGATGGCTACACCTTC. As protein: CASSLLQGADGYTF. The chain recombines TRBV28 with TRBJ1-2, with TRBD1 matching 9 bases. From germline, CDR1 is MDHEN and CDR2 SYDVKM. V gave up 2 bases and J gave up 6 bases; unmatched junction bases: 4. This CDR3 has 14 amino acids.

V gene TRBV6-2 or TRBV6-3 combines with J gene TRBJ2-5; TRBD1 matches 9 bases. Trimming removed 5 bases from V and 1 base from J; junction bases left unmatched: 8. The CDR3 loop spans 16 amino acids. Germline loops: CDR1 MNHEY, CDR2 SVGEGT. This CDR3 reads CASSKQGAVGQETQYF. CDR3 sequence (DNA): TGTGCCAGCAGTAAACAGGGGGCAGTTGGCCAAGAGACCCAGTACTTC.

The chain combines TRBV6-5 with TRBJ2-7; D not resolved. CDR1 and CDR2 from the germline V gene are MNHEY and SVGAGI. The CDR3 extends over 14 amino acids. V lost 9 bases and J 4 bases, leaving 19 bases between the germline ends. CDR3: CASMPKADLYEQYF. CDR3 bases: TGTGCCAGTATGCCAAAGGCCGACCTTTACGAGCAGTACTTC.

This sequence joins TRBV4-2 and TRBJ1-3; D is uncertain. This CDR3 is 17 amino acids long. V was cut by 0 bases and J by 4 bases, with 16 bases left in between. Germline V gene data show CDR1 as LGHNA and CDR2 as YNFKEQ. In DNA form, the CDR3 reads TGTGCCAGCAGCCAAGATCAGCGGGCTTCGGCCGGAAACACCATATATTTT. It yields the protein CASSQDQRASAGNTIYF.

This chain connects TRBV2 to TRBJ2-2, with D uncertain. Trimming took off 3 bases at V and 9 bases at J, with 8 bases between the two ends. Germline V CDR1 and CDR2: SNHLY, FYNNEI. The CDR3 is 12 residues long. CDR3: CASSDVGWELFF. The CDR3 DNA sequence: TGTGCCAGCAGTGATGTGGGGTGGGAGCTGTTTTTT.

The genes are TRBV5-5 and TRBJ2-7; no definite D call. Germline CDR1 and CDR2: SGHKS and YYEKEE (reference sequence). The ends were cut back, 1 base at V and 7 bases at J, with 21 bases in the middle. The CDR3 totals 16 residues. As DNA, the CDR3 is TGTGCCAGCAGCTTGTCCTTCCAGGCCCAAACTACGGAGCAGTACGTC. This gives the protein CASSLSFQAQTTEQYV.

This chain uses TRBV19 with TRBJ1-5; TRBD1 agrees at 7 bases. The CDR3 has 17 amino acids. CDR1 and CDR2 from the germline V gene are LNHDA and SQIVND (reference sequence). The ends lost 3 bases at V and 7 bases at J; junction bases unmatched: 15. CDR3 bases: TGTGCCAGTAGTATGACAAGGGCAGGGGGTATCCGACAGCCCCAGCATTTT. Encoded protein: CASSMTRAGGIRQPQHF. The full variable domain, rest sourced from reference TRBV19 and TRBJ1-5, is DGGITQSPKYLFRKEGQNVTLSCEQNLNHDAMYWYRQDPGQGLRLIYYSQIVNDFQKGDIAEGYSVSREKKESFPLTVTSAQKNPTAFYLCASSMTRAGGIRQPQHFGDGTRLSIL.

The chain combines TRBV27 with TRBJ2-1; D is uncertain. This CDR3 is 12 amino acids long. Trimming took 0 bases from V and 7 from J, leaving 4 bases between them. Per the germline V gene, CDR1 is MNHEY and CDR2 is SMNVEV (reference sequence). The CDR3 sequence is CASSLSGNEQFF. The CDR3 DNA is TGTGCCAGCAGTTTATCTGGGAATGAGCAGTTCTTC.

This chain connects TRBV5-6 to TRBJ1-2, with D possibly matching TRBD1 (5 bases). This CDR3 contains 14 residues. Germline V gene sequence: CDR1 SGHDT, CDR2 YYEEEE. The V gene lost 1 base and the J gene lost 4 bases, with 11 bases spanning the gap. As DNA, the CDR3 is TGTGCCAGCAGCTTGTGGGGGACTTCCTATGGCTACACCTTC. Its protein is CASSLWGTSYGYTF.

J is TRBJ1-1 and V is TRBV4-1; possibly TRBD1 for D (5 bases). The ends were cut back, 0 bases at V and 5 bases at J, with 10 bases in the middle. CDR1 MGHRA and CDR2 YSYEKL come from the germline V gene. The CDR3 consists of 14 residues. As DNA, the CDR3 is TGCGCCAGCAGCCAAGATTGGGGGAATACTGAAGCTTTCTTT. Protein: CASSQDWGNTEAFF.